The T cell receptor beta chain described here comes from a study of shared clonotypes between healthy human individuals. About the research overall: A donor's plate count was three for CD4 naive and three for CD4 memory; CD8 naive had two and CD8 memory one.

Findings and limits, study-wide: Blood was the only sampled material, and tissue repertoires likely differ.

Naive CD45RA+ and memory CD45RA-negative subsets were split from CD4+ cells. Several immunoSEQ 96-well plates shared each subset's DNA, each plate a replicate. Assay: immunoSEQ multiplex PCR; the TCRdb copy retains only in-frame clones and omits some. The sample shows some 1.5 million clones, 95% to 99% of them seen only once. The J segment lost 1 base and the V segment lost 0 bases, leaving 8 bases of the junction unmatched. Germline CDR1 and CDR2: SGHVS and FQNEAQ. The CDR3 extends over 20 amino acids. The table lists this clone with a count of one. What it binds is not known. Sequenced material: naive CD4+ T cells sorted from blood. Documented subset: CD45RA+ positively selected. This TCR was sampled from a man younger than 40 in good health. V and J are TRBV7-8 and TRBJ2-2, with 13 bases matching TRBD2. This chain's CDR3 is CASSLAQLAGGPRNTGELFF. For the CDR3, the DNA is TGTGCCAGCAGCTTAGCGCAACTAGCGGGAGGGCCTAGGAACACCGGGGAGCTGTTTTTT.